The present entry profiles one TCR beta chain with its context. TCRdb's copy holds only in-frame clones and misses some; the assay was immunoSEQ multiplex PCR. The sample contains 150,000 to 200,000 clones, 70% to 90% of which appear only once. The sample originates from a study of blood T cell repertoires in COVID-19. Seattle enrolled patients during active infection and tracked them longitudinally. This CDR3 contains 15 residues. Germline V gene lookup returns CDR1 SGHNT and CDR2 YYREEE (reference sequence). The trim removed 5 bases at V and 8 bases at J, leaving 12 bases unmatched. The source material was peripheral blood. The gene calls are TRBV5-4 and TRBJ1-1; the match to TRBD1 covers 10 bases. The receptor was isolated from a woman aged 50 to 60 with COVID-19, enrolled during active disease. The CDR3 here is CASRPDRGRDSEAFF. CDR3 nucleotide sequence: TGTGCCAGCAGACCAGACAGGGGGCGCGATTCGGAAGCTTTCTTT.